The 31 T cell receptor beta chains below come from one sample, sequenced in a study of T cell responses to AZD1222 COVID-19 vaccine. The protocol was immunoSEQ multiplex PCR, while the TCRdb copy is restricted to in-frame clones and leaves out a portion. The sample lists some 120,000 clones; roughly nine tenths were seen once. The sequenced sample was peripheral blood, obtained 28 days after the second AZD1222 dose. The source is an adult who received the AZD1222 COVID-19 vaccine.

The chain uses TRBV18 and TRBJ2-1; D may be TRBD2 (6 bases). The CDR3 covers 13 residues. Germline V gene sequence: CDR1 KGHSH, CDR2 LQKENI. Trimming left V 6 bases short and J 7 bases short, with 13 bases between. Written as DNA, the CDR3 is TGTGCCAGCTCGGCTGGGACTTCTAATGAGCAGTTCTTC. Amino acids: CASSAGTSNEQFF.

J is TRBJ2-7 and V is TRBV11-3, with D perhaps TRBD1 (6 bases). The CDR3 totals 20 residues. Germline V lookup: CDR1 SGHNT, CDR2 YENEEA. Trimming pared 4 bases from V and 3 bases from J, leaving 31 bases between. Here the CDR3 reads CASSSQGPVVSSYLGYEQYF. The CDR3 DNA sequence: TGTGCCAGCAGCTCACAGGGACCAGTCGTGAGCAGCTACTTGGGCTACGAGCAGTACTTC.

In its sample, this clone was seen once. The CDR3 DNA reads TGTGCCAGCAGTTCGGTCGTCTCTGGGGCCAACGTCCTGACTTTC. Translating gives CASSSVVSGANVLTF. The genes are TRBV6-5 and TRBJ2-6; D call uncertain. V lost 4 bases and J 0 bases, leaving 7 bases between the germline ends. CDR1 is MNHEY and CDR2 is SVGAGI in the germline V gene. The CDR3 consists of 15 residues.

This clone was counted only a few times. The chain is built from TRBV6-5 and TRBJ1-1, with D perhaps matching TRBD1 (5 bases). V dropped 0 bases and J dropped 1 base, with 6 bases sitting between them. The length of the CDR3 is 14 residues. Germline V gene data show CDR1 as MNHEY and CDR2 as SVGAGI. Here the CDR3 DNA reads TGTGCCAGCAGTTACTCGGGGGAGAACACTGAAGCTTTCTTT. This codes for CASSYSGENTEAFF.

The DNA of the CDR3 is TGTGCCAGCAGTTACTCGAGGCCCCAAGAGACCCAGTACTTC. The encoded protein is CASSYSRPQETQYF. The rearrangement joins TRBV6-5 to TRBJ2-5; no firm D call. Between the trimmed V and J ends, which lost 0 bases and 1 base, there was a span of 6 bases. The CDR3 is 14 residues long. Per germline, CDR1 MNHEY and CDR2 SVGAGI.

The chain carries TRBV6-1 and TRBJ1-2, with D unresolved. The germline V gene has CDR1 MNHNS and CDR2 SASEGT. V lost 1 base and J lost 0, with 12 bases in between. The CDR3 sequence is 16 residues long. CDR3 nucleotide sequence: TGTGCCAGCAGTGAAGATGATCGTTATTCTAACTATGGCTACACCTTC. Translation gives CASSEDDRYSNYGYTF.

The genes are TRBV11-2 and TRBJ1-5; tentatively, D is TRBD1 (5 bases). Trimming cost V 5 bases and J 5 bases, with 10 bases left between them. The CDR3 spans 13 residues. From germline, CDR1 is SGHAT and CDR2 FQNNGV. The CDR3 bases are TGTGCCAGCAGCCCAGGGTTTGATCAGCCCCAGCATTTT. It encodes CASSPGFDQPQHF.

The CDR3 DNA follows: TGCGCCAGCAGTCAAAGGGGTCGGCACAATCAGCCCCAGCATTTT. Translation: CASSQRGRHNQPQHF. This sequence joins TRBV23-1 and TRBJ1-5, with D tentatively TRBD1 (5 bases). TRBV23-1 is identified as an open reading frame with a role that is uncertain. The CDR3 totals 15 residues. V lost 2 bases to trimming and J lost 3 bases, with 11 bases between them.

The V call is TRBV5-6, the J call TRBJ1-1; D ambiguous. The V and J ends lost 0 bases and 0 bases respectively, with 9 bases between them. The germline gives CDR1 SGHDT, CDR2 YYEEEE. This CDR3 is 15 amino acids long. DNA for the CDR3: TGTGCCAGCAGCTTGGGAGGGTCCATGAACACTGAAGCTTTCTTT. Amino acid sequence: CASSLGGSMNTEAFF. Combining the CDR3 with reference TRBV5-6 and TRBJ1-1 gives the whole variable domain DAGVTQSPTHLIKTRGQQVTLRCSPKSGHDTVSWYQQALGQGPQFIFQYYEEEERQRGNFPDRFSGHQFPNYSSELNVNALLLGDSALYLCASSLGGSMNTEAFFGQGTRLTVV.

The chain is built from TRBV27 and TRBJ1-5; D is uncertain. Germline loops: CDR1 MNHEY, CDR2 SMNVEV (reference sequence). CDR3 length equals 16 residues. V shed 2 bases and J shed 7 bases, with 18 bases lying between them. CDR3 loop: CASSLKLPSYGQPQHF. CDR3 bases: TGTGCCAGCAGTTTAAAATTACCCTCCTACGGGCAGCCCCAGCATTTT.

The chain combines TRBV18 with TRBJ1-1; D remains ambiguous. The germline CDR1 and CDR2 sequences are KGHSH and LQKENI. Trimming pared 1 base from V and 0 bases from J, leaving 12 bases between. This CDR3 spans 16 amino acids. The CDR3 spells CASSPRTGPVNTEAFF. In DNA form, the CDR3 reads TGTGCCAGCTCACCACGTACCGGCCCCGTGAACACTGAAGCTTTCTTT.

The chain couples TRBV2 to TRBJ2-1, with 9 bases identical to TRBD1. The J segment lost 4 bases and the V segment lost 9 bases, leaving 7 bases of the junction unmatched. Germline V lookup: CDR1 SNHLY, CDR2 FYNNEI. This CDR3 region has 14 residues. DNA of the CDR3: TGTGCCAGTACTCAGGACAGGGGATACAATGAGCAGTTCTTC. Translated, it gives CASTQDRGYNEQFF. The whole variable domain, filled in from reference TRBV2 and TRBJ2-1, reads EPEVTQTPSHQVTQMGQEVILRCVPISNHLYFYWYRQILGQKVEFLVSFYNNEISEKSEIFDDQFSVERPDGSNFTLKIRSTKLEDSAMYFCASTQDRGYNEQFFGPGTRLTVL.

This chain links TRBV28 with TRBJ1-5, with TRBD1 matching 9 bases. The CDR3 length is 15 residues. Germline V gives CDR1 MDHEN, CDR2 SYDVKM. The V gene end was trimmed by 4 bases and the J gene end by 6 bases; junction bases not matched to a gene: 7. In nucleotides, the CDR3 is TGTGCCAGCAGTTCACCGGGACAGGGAATTCAGCCCCAGCATTTT. Its translation: CASSSPGQGIQPQHF.

This clone was found a few times. The rearrangement joins TRBV5-1 to TRBJ2-1, with TRBD1 identical over 12 bases. This CDR3 has 15 residues. V dropped 4 bases and J dropped 6; count of bases not matched to a gene: 5. In germline, CDR1 is SGHRS, CDR2 YFSETQ. This chain's CDR3 is CASSRDRGPTNEQFF. The CDR3 nucleotides read TGCGCCAGCAGCCGGGACAGGGGGCCCACCAATGAGCAGTTCTTC. The full variable domain, with the rest looked up from reference TRBV5-1 and TRBJ2-1, is KAGVTQTPRYLIKTRGQQVTLSCSPISGHRSVSWYQQTPGQGLQFLFEYFSETQRNKGNFPGRFSGRQFSNSRSEMNVSTLELGDSALYLCASSRDRGPTNEQFFGPGTRLTVL.

This clone occurred once. The V and J genes are TRBV7-2 and TRBJ2-2; no reliable D call. Germline V gene lookup returns CDR1 SGHTA and CDR2 FQGNSA. The CDR3 has 16 amino acids. Deletions cut 3 bases from V and 7 bases from J, with 18 bases between. CDR3 DNA: TGTGCCAGCAGCTTGTTCGGACCCCTGAACGGCGGGGAGCTGTTTTTT. It yields the protein CASSLFGPLNGGELFF.

This sequence joins TRBV7-2 and TRBJ1-2; D possibly corresponds to TRBD1 (6 bases). This CDR3 has 14 amino acids. Trimming left V 5 bases short and J 2 bases short, with 12 bases between. The germline V gene encodes CDR1 SGHTA and CDR2 FQGNSA. Written as DNA, the CDR3 is TGTGCCAGCAGCCCGGACAGTAGGAACTATGGCTACACCTTC. The encoded protein is CASSPDSRNYGYTF.

The chain couples TRBV9 to TRBJ1-3; the match to TRBD1 covers 10 bases. Germline CDR1 reads SGDLS; CDR2 reads YYNGEE. V lost 3 bases to trimming and J lost 3 bases; unmatched junction nucleotides: 3. This CDR3 region has 15 residues. CDR3 residues: CASSAGQGFGNTIYF. The CDR3 DNA sequence: TGTGCCAGCAGCGCGGGACAGGGGTTTGGAAACACCATATATTTT. Using reference TRBV9 and TRBJ1-3 for the parts outside the CDR3, the full variable domain is DSGVTQTPKHLITATGQRVTLRCSPRSGDLSVYWYQQSLDQGLQFLIQYYNGEERAKGNILERFSAQQFPDLHSELNLSSLELGDSALYFCASSAGQGFGNTIYFGEGSWLTVV.

V gene TRBV7-5 combines with J gene TRBJ1-1; TRBD1 reflects the table's D call only, with no check against the DNA. TRBV7-5 counts as a pseudogene. CDR3 length: 15 residues. The DNA for the CDR3 is TGTGTCAGAAGCTTTCTCGGCCTGGGACAGGGAGAAGCTTTCTTT. Its translation: CVRSFLGLGQGEAFF.

The chain recombines TRBV3-1 (or the pseudogene TRBV3-2) with TRBJ1-2, with 9 bases that match TRBD1. The CDR3 has 14 residues. Germline trimming cut 1 base from V and 8 bases from J; bases unmatched to any gene: 5. CDR1 and CDR2 from the germline V gene are LGHDT and YNNKEL (reference sequence). This chain's CDR3 is CASSQADRGGGYTF. CDR3 sequence (DNA): TGTGCCAGCAGCCAAGCGGACAGGGGCGGCGGCTACACCTTC.

The rearrangement joins TRBV2 to TRBJ2-5; maybe TRBD1 (5 bases). Germline loops: CDR1 SNHLY, CDR2 FYNNEI. The CDR3 is 12 residues long. The V and J ends lost 5 bases and 4 bases respectively, with 8 bases between them. The CDR3 protein is CASSSRVETQYF. In DNA form, the CDR3 reads TGTGCCAGCAGTAGCAGGGTAGAGACCCAGTACTTC.

V usage is TRBV27 and J usage is TRBJ2-1; 12 nucleotides match TRBD2. The CDR3 length is 15 residues. J was trimmed by 6 bases and V by 5 bases; bases with no gene match: 5. CDR1 MNHEY and CDR2 SMNVEV come from the germline V gene (reference sequence). CDR3 amino acids: CASSLLAGGRNEQFF. The CDR3 DNA reads as TGTGCCAGCAGTCTACTAGCGGGGGGCCGCAATGAGCAGTTCTTC.

The V call is TRBV4-2, the J call TRBJ1-4; 8 nucleotides align to TRBD1. The length of the CDR3 is 16 residues. Per germline, CDR1 LGHNA and CDR2 YNFKEQ. Trimming removed 3 bases from V and 3 bases from J; junction bases left unmatched: 6. The CDR3 spells CASSQATGGANEKLFF. The DNA of the CDR3 is TGTGCCAGCAGCCAGGCTACAGGGGGGGCTAATGAAAAACTGTTTTTT.

CDR3 in DNA: TGTGCCAGCAGCGTAACAGGGAGCTCCTATAATTCACCCCTCCACTTT. It encodes CASSVTGSSYNSPLHF. The chain employs TRBV9 and TRBJ1-6; tentatively, D is TRBD1 (6 bases). The CDR3 totals 16 residues. From germline, CDR1 is SGDLS and CDR2 YYNGEE. V was clipped by 1 base and J by 0 bases, with 8 bases between them.

The gene calls are TRBV2 and TRBJ1-6, with 7 positions matching TRBD1. There are 14 residues in the CDR3. Germline assignment: CDR1 SNHLY and CDR2 FYNNEI. Trimming at V came to 6 bases and at J to 5 bases, leaving 4 bases not matched to a gene. The CDR3: CASRTGTDNSPLHF. CDR3 coding DNA: TGTGCCAGCAGAACCGGGACAGATAATTCACCCCTCCACTTT.

The chain joins TRBV7-8 to TRBJ1-3, with D hard to call. Deletions cut 4 bases from V and 2 bases from J, with 6 bases between. This CDR3 contains 13 residues. Germline V CDR1 and CDR2: SGHVS, FQNEAQ. CDR3 DNA: TGTGCCAGCAGCTCGGGCGCTGGAAACACCATATATTTT. It codes for CASSSGAGNTIYF.

The chain combines TRBV5-1 with TRBJ2-2, with TRBD1 identical over 7 bases. The CDR3 is 15 amino acids. With V trimmed by 3 bases and J by 5 bases, 7 bases remained unmatched. The germline V gene encodes CDR1 SGHRS and CDR2 YFSETQ. Here the CDR3 DNA reads TGCGCCAGCAGCTCGGACCCAGGGGGAACCGGGGAGCTGTTTTTT. This gives the protein CASSSDPGGTGELFF.

The genes are TRBV19 and TRBJ2-3; 7 nucleotides agree with TRBD2. The CDR3 has 17 amino acids. The V gene's germline CDR1 is LNHDA and CDR2 SQIVND (reference sequence). J gave up 2 bases and V 5 bases, and 13 bases lay outside the gene matches. DNA for the CDR3: TGTGCCAGTAGTGGACCTTCGCTAGCGGTTGTCACAGATACGCAGTATTTT. The encoded protein is CASSGPSLAVVTDTQYF. Variable domain in full (rest from reference TRBV19 and TRBJ2-3): DGGITQSPKYLFRKEGQNVTLSCEQNLNHDAMYWYRQDPGQGLRLIYYSQIVNDFQKGDIAEGYSVSREKKESFPLTVTSAQKNPTAFYLCASSGPSLAVVTDTQYFGPGTRLTVL.

The chain recombines TRBV28 with TRBJ2-1; 12 positions agree with TRBD2. Trimming removed 6 bases from V and 8 bases from J; junction bases left unmatched: 20. Germline loops: CDR1 MDHEN, CDR2 SYDVKM. The CDR3 is 19 residues long. CDR3 in amino acids: CASRGRRGATSGRRDEQFF. CDR3 coding DNA: TGTGCCAGCAGGGGCCGACGGGGGGCGACTAGCGGGAGAAGAGATGAGCAGTTCTTC. Complete variable domain (other parts from reference TRBV28 and TRBJ2-1): DVKVTQSSRYLVKRTGEKVFLECVQDMDHENMFWYRQDPGLGLRLIYFSYDVKMKEKGDIPEGYSVSREKKERFSLILESASTNQTSMYLCASRGRRGATSGRRDEQFFGPGTRLTVL.

The chain recombines TRBV2 with TRBJ1-5, with unresolved D. The germline V and J ends were trimmed by 3 bases and 3 bases, with 9 bases remaining between them. The CDR3 spans 14 residues. In germline, CDR1 is SNHLY, CDR2 FYNNEI. The CDR3 coding sequence is TGTGCCAGCAGTGATCGCCGTCCCAATCAGCCCCAGCATTTT. Its protein is CASSDRRPNQPQHF. The full variable domain, rest sourced from reference TRBV2 and TRBJ1-5, is EPEVTQTPSHQVTQMGQEVILRCVPISNHLYFYWYRQILGQKVEFLVSFYNNEISEKSEIFDDQFSVERPDGSNFTLKIRSTKLEDSAMYFCASSDRRPNQPQHFGDGTRLSIL.

The chain combines TRBV18 with TRBJ1-3, with D uncertain. There are 14 residues in the CDR3. The V and J ends lost 3 bases and 0 bases respectively, with 6 bases between them. The V gene's germline CDR1 is KGHSH and CDR2 LQKENI. DNA of the CDR3: TGTGCCAGCTCACCCGGGAACTCTGGAAACACCATATATTTT. Translating it yields CASSPGNSGNTIYF.

The chain carries TRBV6-5 and TRBJ2-7; 12 bases agree with TRBD2. Germline loops: CDR1 MNHEY, CDR2 SVGAGI. With 4 bases clipped from V and 6 bases from J, the junction kept 10 bases outside the gene matches. The CDR3 totals 16 residues. The CDR3 DNA reads as TGTGCCAGCAGTTCCTTTTCGACTAGCGGGAGCTTCGAGCAGTACTTC. It translates to CASSSFSTSGSFEQYF.